What follows is one T cell receptor (beta chain) and its context. Its antigen is unknown. One base away there is no much larger clone; base qualities are not given. Hyperthyroidism patients were newly diagnosed, had a disease duration of under 2 months, and were aged 18 to 65 years. Patients with uncontrolled infections, other autoimmune diseases, pregnancy or lactation were excluded. Clinical symptoms, serum thyroxine and TRAb, thyroid ultrasound, and orbital computed tomography formed the basis for the diagnoses. Blood from progressor patients was collected at the time of first diagnosis with hyperthyroidism, before any ophthalmopathy symptoms had appeared. Ficoll-Paque density gradient centrifugation was used to isolate PBMCs from about 10 ml of fresh peripheral blood. Progressor patients were first diagnosed with Graves' hyperthyroidism and then developed ophthalmopathy during follow-up. Trizol reagent was used to extract total RNA, and RNA quality was then checked on an Agilent 2100 Bioanalyzer.

This entry comes from a study of T cells in Graves' hyperthyroidism and ophthalmopathy (dated by TCRdb to 2018 to 2020). Study-wide context: Peripheral blood samples were taken at initial diagnosis, before any treatment was given. Once sampling was done, hyperthyroidism patients were given methimazole at a starting dose of 30 mg daily, whereas ophthalmopathy patients were given high-dose intravenous methylprednisolone. The 100 discovery patients were randomly split 7:3 into training and test sets. To identify TCR V-J signatures that set the groups apart, the researchers used a discovery cohort of 100 patients, made up of 40 to 45 with Graves' ophthalmopathy and some 55 with stable Graves' hyperthyroidism. In addition, the study compared T-cell repertoires in thyroid tissue and in blood from roughly 6 Graves' hyperthyroidism patients. Prospective prediction of ophthalmopathy was tested in an independent validation cohort consisting of about 19 hyperthyroidism patients and some 16 patients who later progressed to ophthalmopathy. The paper reports TCR Vbeta CDR3 sequencing of approximately 140 peripheral blood samples: approximately 43 ophthalmopathy, around 80 hyperthyroidism and approximately 17 progressor patients. Study-level results and caveats: In validation, the model predicted progression to ophthalmopathy a median of about 6.8 months before onset, with about 64% sensitivity and roughly 77% specificity. Most expanded thyroid clonotypes (frequency above 0.001) were also detected in blood, suggesting blood repertoires may reflect thyroid immune responses. Ophthalmopathy was separated from stable hyperthyroidism by a 13 V-J signature model, with just over 85% sensitivity and 81% to 82% specificity obtained in cross-validation and 80%/75% obtained in testing. Sample size was not statistically predetermined, and blinding of investigators to group allocation was not performed.

The CDR3 runs 16 residues from the cysteine to the phenylalanine. Just CDR3 DNA is preserved here, 48 bases in frame from base 1. The germline V end is reduced by 2 bases and the J end by 3 bases; junction bases left unmatched: 8. The germline V gene encodes CDR1 LGHNA and CDR2 YNFKEQ. TCR beta CDR3 regions were amplified from RNA transcripts. The first round of RT-PCR for the TCR CDR3 was performed with the HTBI primer set and the Qiagen OneStep RT-PCR kit. A second multiplex PCR round built the libraries, followed by size selection and purification. Libraries were sequenced paired-end with 100 bp reads on an Illumina HiSeq2000. Under the source paper's analysis protocol: SOAPnuke was used to process the raw data, removing reads that contained adapters or uncalled bases, had a mean Phred below 15, or lacked an exact match to the constant primer or identifier. COPE v1.2.5 was used to merge high-quality paired reads, and clonotypes were defined as unique nucleotide sequences. MiTCR v1.1 was used to align the clonotypes against IMGT TRBV, TRBD and TRBJ reference segments. Only V-J combinations with frequency above 0.0001, covering 99.2% of repertoires, were analysed. A TCS score was defined as the ratio between F50 (clonal expansion) and ExV (chaos), using BLOSUM62-based TCRdist between CDR3 peptides within each V-J. Welch's t-statistics and random forest reduced several hundred V-J features to 13, which were used in a naive Bayes classifier (R e1071). TCRdb handled the public reads itself, with Q25 trimming in fastp and clone calling in MiXCR, and kept productive beta chains. Duplicate CDR3 protein sequences are folded into a single record with the most common DNA and genes. What appears here as the V and J calls and clone size reflects TCRdb's work, not the paper's. This sample is represented by 550,000 to 650,000 distinct CDR3 sequences; about 15% of them were singletons. 5.8% of the sample rests with the top ten.

This chain joins TRBV4-2 to TRBJ1-2; 8 middle bases align to TRBD1. The sequenced material came from blood. This clonotype was sampled from a woman aged 30 to 39 with Graves' hyperthyroidism that later progressed to Graves' ophthalmopathy. CDR3 reads: CASSQKGQGADYGYTF. The DNA reads TGTGCCAGCAGCCAAAAGGGGCAGGGGGCCGACTATGGCTACACCTTC.